This TCR beta chain was observed in a study of identifying expanded T cells in peripheral blood. CDR1 LNHDA and CDR2 SQIVND come from the germline V gene (reference sequence). The CDR3 totals 11 residues. The V end was cut by 7 bases, the J end by 4 bases, with 7 bases between. Clones were read by immunoSEQ multiplex PCR, and TCRdb kept only the in-frame ones, dropping some. The sample lists 97,000 or so clones, 88% occurring once. About this clone itself: Its specificity is unknown.

Whole-study findings and limits: Differentially abundant clones: around 1.1 between replicates, 16.4 at around 14 days, 18 to 20 at four. Clone count variance between roughly 2-week samples rose with total template count.

Healthy donors had no documented immune events, such as infections, while sampled. The J gene is TRBJ1-2, the V gene TRBV19; D might be TRBD1 (5 bases). The sequencing sample was made of blood. This clonotype was sampled from a person aged 18 to 75 in good health. CDR3 loop: CASTGGYGYTF. The CDR3 DNA reads as TGTGCCAGTACGGGGGGCTATGGCTACACCTTC. Full variable domain (rest looked up from reference TRBV19 and TRBJ1-2): DGGITQSPKYLFRKEGQNVTLSCEQNLNHDAMYWYRQDPGQGLRLIYYSQIVNDFQKGDIAEGYSVSREKKESFPLTVTSAQKNPTAFYLCASTGGYGYTFGSGTRLTVV.